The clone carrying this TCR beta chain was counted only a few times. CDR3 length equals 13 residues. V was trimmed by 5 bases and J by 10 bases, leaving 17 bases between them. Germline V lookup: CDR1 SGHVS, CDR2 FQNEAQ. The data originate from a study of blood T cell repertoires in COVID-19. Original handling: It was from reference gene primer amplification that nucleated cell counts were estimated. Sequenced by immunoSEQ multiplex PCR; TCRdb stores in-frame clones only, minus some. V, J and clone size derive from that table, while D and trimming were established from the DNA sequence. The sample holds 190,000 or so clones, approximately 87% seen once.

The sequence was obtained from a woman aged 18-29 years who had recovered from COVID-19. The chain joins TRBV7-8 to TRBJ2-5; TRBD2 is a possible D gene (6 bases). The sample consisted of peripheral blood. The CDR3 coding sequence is TGTGCCAGCAGCATCACTAGCCCCTCCAACCAGTACTTC. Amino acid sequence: CASSITSPSNQYF.